These T cell receptor beta chains were read from a single sample in a study of siplizumab effects on memory and regulatory T cells. Method: immunoSEQ multiplex PCR; TCRdb's copy keeps in-frame clones and lacks some. The sample carries under 140,000 clones, roughly 92% recorded once. Sequencing was carried out using CD4+ T cells sorted from blood. Source of these receptors: a human donor in good health. The CDR3 runs from the conserved cysteine through the conserved F or W.

TRBJ2-7 | TRBV7-2 | CASSVGQAYEQYF
TRBJ1-5 | TRBV6-5 | CASRVHGNQPQHF
TRBJ1-5 | TRBV28 | CASSGGTGGVIQPQHF
TRBJ2-7 | TRBV7-8 | CASSLLGPRREQYF
TRBJ1-2 | TRBV4-2 | CASSQDLQNYGYTF
TRBJ1-1 | TRBV7-9 | CASSLRSGAEAFF
TRBJ2-7 | TRBV2 | CASSVKGYEQYF
TRBJ2-5 | TRBV2 | CASSEIAGAETQYF
TRBJ1-1 | TRBV7-9 | CASSFTTLSGTEAFF
TRBJ2-4 | TRBV10-1 | CASTPRDRGQAKNIQYF
TRBJ2-1 | TRBV2 | CASSNGGNEQFF
TRBJ2-1 | TRBV11-2 | CASSSWDSYNEQFF
TRBJ1-1 | TRBV5-1 | CASSQGTGGNTEAFF
TRBJ1-6 | TRBV9 | CASSVSRDNSPLHF
TRBJ1-2 | TRBV27 | CASSPNPQGAIGYTF
TRBJ2-5 | TRBV11-2 | CASSLVISSQETQYF
TRBJ2-5 | TRBV11-2 | CASSRAPWETQYF
TRBJ2-7 | TRBV5-1 | CASSWSSGAEQYF
TRBJ2-1 | TRBV5-1 | CASSGGLAGGSWFF
TRBJ1-5 | TRBV6-5 | CASSLTGNQPQHF
TRBJ1-2 | TRBV6-5 | CASTGAYGYTF
TRBJ1-5 | TRBV9 | CASSAGRTGQPQHF
TRBJ1-3 | TRBV10-3 | CAITPGGSGNTIYF
TRBJ1-5 | TRBV10-3 | CAIGQNNQPQHF
TRBJ2-7 | TRBV5-1 | CASSTGTGSYEQYF
TRBJ2-7 | TRBV15 | CATSRIGVYEQYF
TRBJ1-1 | TRBV9 | CASSVWGRGANTEAFF
TRBJ2-5 | TRBV5-1 | CASSLGFSGIEETQYF
TRBJ2-5 | TRBV9 | CASSVAVGAETQYF
TRBJ1-4 | TRBV19 | CASSITGGREKLFF
TRBJ2-5 | TRBV7-2 | CASSLGTSGGRETQYF
TRBJ2-3 | TRBV6-1 | CASSLLAGADTQYF
TRBJ2-7 | TRBV6-1 | CASRTGTGSSYEQYF
TRBJ2-3 | TRBV5-1 | CASSPTPTGANTDTQYF
TRBJ1-2 | TRBV2 | CASRGSSGGYTF
TRBJ1-1 | TRBV2 | CASSEGWGGEAFF
TRBJ2-2 | TRBV2 | CASRADTGELFF
TRBJ1-6 | TRBV12-5 | CASGLSVTGGNSPLHF
TRBJ2-1 | TRBV6-1 | CASTEGGSGEQFF
TRBJ2-1 | TRBV5-6 | CASSVSWGVNEQFF
TRBJ2-5 | TRBV10-1 | CASSAADRGGETQYF
TRBJ2-1 | TRBV4-1 | CASSQPAGDSYNEQFF
TRBJ1-5 | TRBV18 | CASSPSQGNQPQHF
TRBJ2-7 | TRBV6-1 | CASSGLYEQYF
TRBJ2-5 | TRBV18 | CASSPGETQYF
TRBJ2-5 | TRBV10-3 | CAISRDGGETQYF
TRBJ1-2 | TRBV5-4 | CASSLGSGGANYGYTF
TRBJ2-3 | TRBV7-2 | CASTSTSTDTQYF
TRBJ1-5 | TRBV19 | CASSSRDSGWPQHF
TRBJ2-5 | TRBV11-2 | CASSARGQGKETQYF
TRBJ1-5 | TRBV4-1 | CASSQDPGHGALQPQHF
TRBJ2-1 | TRBV20-1 | CSGGSNNEQFF
TRBJ1-5 | TRBV27 | CASSFGTGYQPQHF
TRBJ2-5 | TRBV18 | CASSPGREETQYF
TRBJ1-5 | TRBV11-1 | CASSADRLQPQHF
TRBJ1-2 | TRBV18 | CASSPLSGTGGNYGYTF
TRBJ2-3 | TRBV28 | CASSALLAGATDTQYF
TRBJ1-2 | TRBV7-2 | CASSLTPGQGIYGYTF
TRBJ1-1 | TRBV19 | CASSTYRRQGDTEAFF
. | TRBV6-5 | CASSYSGPAGGYEQYF